This record covers a single T cell receptor (beta chain). The antigen remains undetermined. The junction departs from the called germline gene at one end, perhaps through a read error. Peripheral blood samples of 7.5 to 10 milliliters were drawn from each donor. This sample stems from a study of blood T cells in healthy people across ages. Findings and limits, study-wide: Donors of long life had a larger count of naive CD4+ cells and greater diversity than aged donors. Strong correlation linked observed beta diversity and percent naive T cells. Those diversity estimates obtained from one million T cells were thought to be underestimates.

Using a J-beta primer mix together with a sample-barcoded 5' primer, a second PCR was run for 7 to 11 cycles. TCRdb reanalysed the 5' RACE reads using MiXCR and keeps one entry per CDR3 protein. The sample yields roughly 1.5 million distinct CDR3 sequences, about 42% seen once. Germline values: CDR1 SGHTA, CDR2 FQGNSA. The length of the CDR3 is 16 residues. The receptor was isolated from a woman aged 18-29 years in good health. Material for sequencing was blood. J is TRBJ2-5 and V is TRBV7-2, with 10 bases matching TRBD2. The CDR3 loop is CACSLVVAGGVETQYF. The CDR3 bases are TGTGCCTGCAGCTTAGTTGTAGCGGGAGGTGTCGAGACCCAGTACTTC.